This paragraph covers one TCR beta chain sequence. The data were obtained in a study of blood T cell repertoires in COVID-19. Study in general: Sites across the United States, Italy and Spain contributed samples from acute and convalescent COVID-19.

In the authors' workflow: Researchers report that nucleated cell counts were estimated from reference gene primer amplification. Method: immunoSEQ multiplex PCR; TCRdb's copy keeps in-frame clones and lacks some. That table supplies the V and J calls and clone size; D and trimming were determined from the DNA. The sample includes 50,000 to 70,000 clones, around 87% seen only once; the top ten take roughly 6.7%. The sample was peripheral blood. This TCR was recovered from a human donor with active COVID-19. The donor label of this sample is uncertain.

Written as DNA, the CDR3 is TGTGCCAGCAGCCCACTAGCGGGAGGCACCTACGAGCAGTACTTC. Protein: CASSPLAGGTYEQYF. The chain carries TRBV11-2 and TRBJ2-7, with 12 bases matching TRBD2. Germline values: CDR1 SGHAT, CDR2 FQNNGV. The ends lost 5 bases at V and 2 bases at J; junction bases unmatched: 4. The CDR3 spans 15 residues.